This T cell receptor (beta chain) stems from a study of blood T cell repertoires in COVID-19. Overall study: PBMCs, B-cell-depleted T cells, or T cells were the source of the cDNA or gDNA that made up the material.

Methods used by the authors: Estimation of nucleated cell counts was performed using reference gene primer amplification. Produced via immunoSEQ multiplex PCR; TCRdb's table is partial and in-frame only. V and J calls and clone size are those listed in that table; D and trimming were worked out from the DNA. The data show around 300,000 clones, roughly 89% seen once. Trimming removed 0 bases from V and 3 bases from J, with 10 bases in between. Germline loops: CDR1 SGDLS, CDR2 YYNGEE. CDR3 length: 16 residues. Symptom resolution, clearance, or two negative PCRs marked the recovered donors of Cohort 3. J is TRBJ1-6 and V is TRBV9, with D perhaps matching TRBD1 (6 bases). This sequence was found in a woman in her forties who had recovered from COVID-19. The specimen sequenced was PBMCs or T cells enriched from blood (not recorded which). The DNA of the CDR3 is TGTGCCAGCAGCGTAGGACAAGGGGGCTATAATTCACCCCTCCACTTT. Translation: CASSVGQGGYNSPLHF.